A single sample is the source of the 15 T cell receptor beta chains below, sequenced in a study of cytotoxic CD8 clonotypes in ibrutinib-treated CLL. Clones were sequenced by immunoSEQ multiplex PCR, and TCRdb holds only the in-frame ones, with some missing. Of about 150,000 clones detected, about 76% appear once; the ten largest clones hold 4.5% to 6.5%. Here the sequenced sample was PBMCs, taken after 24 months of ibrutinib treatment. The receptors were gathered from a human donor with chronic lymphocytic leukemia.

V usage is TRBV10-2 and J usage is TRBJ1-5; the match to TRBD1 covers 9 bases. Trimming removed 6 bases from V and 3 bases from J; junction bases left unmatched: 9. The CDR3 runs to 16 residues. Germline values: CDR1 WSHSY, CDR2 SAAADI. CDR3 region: CASRAAGQGVNQPQHF. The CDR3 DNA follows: TGCGCCAGCAGAGCAGCGGGACAGGGCGTCAATCAGCCCCAGCATTTT.

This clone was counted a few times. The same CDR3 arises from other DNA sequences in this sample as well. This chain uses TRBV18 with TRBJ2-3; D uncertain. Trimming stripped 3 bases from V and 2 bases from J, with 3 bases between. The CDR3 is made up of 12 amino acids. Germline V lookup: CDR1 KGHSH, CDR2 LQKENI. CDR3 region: CASSPSTDTQYF. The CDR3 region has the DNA TGTGCCAGCTCACCGTCCACAGATACGCAGTATTTT.

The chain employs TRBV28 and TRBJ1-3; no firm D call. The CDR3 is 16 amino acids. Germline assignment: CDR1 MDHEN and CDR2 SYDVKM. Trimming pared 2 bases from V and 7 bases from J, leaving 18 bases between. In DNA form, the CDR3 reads TGTGCCAGCAGTTTACGGGCACGCCTTACCCCGAACACCATATATTTT. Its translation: CASSLRARLTPNTIYF.

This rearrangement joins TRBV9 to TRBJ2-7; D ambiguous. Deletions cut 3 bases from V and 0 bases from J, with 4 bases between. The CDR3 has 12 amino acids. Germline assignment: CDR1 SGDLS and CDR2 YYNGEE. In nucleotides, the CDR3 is TGTGCCAGCAGCGGAAGCTCCTACGAGCAGTACTTC. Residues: CASSGSSYEQYF.

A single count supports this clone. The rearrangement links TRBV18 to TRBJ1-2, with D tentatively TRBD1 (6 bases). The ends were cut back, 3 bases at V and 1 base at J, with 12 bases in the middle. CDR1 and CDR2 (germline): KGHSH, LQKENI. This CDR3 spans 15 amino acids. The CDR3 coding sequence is TGTGCCAGCTCACCCCCGGGAGGGGGTAACTATGGCTACACCTTC. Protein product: CASSPPGGGNYGYTF. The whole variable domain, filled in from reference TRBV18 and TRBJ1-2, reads NAGVMQNPRHLVRRRGQEARLRCSPMKGHSHVYWYRQLPEEGLKFMVYLQKENIIDESGMPKERFSAEFPKEGPSILRIQQVVRGDSAAYFCASSPPGGGNYGYTFGSGTRLTVV.

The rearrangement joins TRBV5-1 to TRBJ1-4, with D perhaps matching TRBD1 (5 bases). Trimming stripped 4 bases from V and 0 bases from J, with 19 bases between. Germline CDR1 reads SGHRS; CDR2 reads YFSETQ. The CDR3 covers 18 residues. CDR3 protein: CASSPDGGTSATNEKLFF. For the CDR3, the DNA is TGCGCCAGCAGCCCGGACGGTGGGACTAGCGCAACTAATGAAAAACTGTTTTTT.

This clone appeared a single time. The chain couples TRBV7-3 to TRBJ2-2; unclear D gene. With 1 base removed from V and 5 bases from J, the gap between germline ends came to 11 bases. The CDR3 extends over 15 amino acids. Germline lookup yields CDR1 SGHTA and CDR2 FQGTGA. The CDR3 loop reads CASSLRSDSTGELFF. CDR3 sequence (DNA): TGTGCCAGCAGCTTAAGGTCTGATAGTACCGGGGAGCTGTTTTTT.

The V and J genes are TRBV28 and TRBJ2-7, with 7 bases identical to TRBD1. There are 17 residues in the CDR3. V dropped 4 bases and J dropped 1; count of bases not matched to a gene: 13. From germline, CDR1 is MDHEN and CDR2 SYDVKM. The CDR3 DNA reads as TGTGCCAGCAGTTCCCCCATGGGCGGCAGGGGGTCCTACGAGCAGTACTTC. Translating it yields CASSSPMGGRGSYEQYF.

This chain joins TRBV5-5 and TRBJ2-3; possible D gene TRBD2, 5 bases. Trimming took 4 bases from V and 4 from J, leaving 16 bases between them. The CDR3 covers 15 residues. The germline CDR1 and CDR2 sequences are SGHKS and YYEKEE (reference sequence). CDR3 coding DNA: TGTGCCAGCAGCGTCGGGCCAACGGAGGCAGATACGCAGTATTTT. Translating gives CASSVGPTEADTQYF.

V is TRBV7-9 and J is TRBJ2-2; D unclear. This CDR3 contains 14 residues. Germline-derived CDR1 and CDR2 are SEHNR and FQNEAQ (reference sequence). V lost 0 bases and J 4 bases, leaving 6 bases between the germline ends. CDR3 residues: CASSLAVATGELFF. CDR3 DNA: TGTGCCAGCAGCTTAGCGGTGGCCACCGGGGAGCTGTTTTTT.

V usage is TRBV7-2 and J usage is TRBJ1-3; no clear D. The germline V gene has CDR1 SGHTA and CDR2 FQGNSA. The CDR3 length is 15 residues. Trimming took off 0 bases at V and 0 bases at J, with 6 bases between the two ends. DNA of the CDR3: TGTGCCAGCAGCTTAGCCTCGAGCTCTGGAAACACCATATATTTT. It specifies CASSLASSSGNTIYF.

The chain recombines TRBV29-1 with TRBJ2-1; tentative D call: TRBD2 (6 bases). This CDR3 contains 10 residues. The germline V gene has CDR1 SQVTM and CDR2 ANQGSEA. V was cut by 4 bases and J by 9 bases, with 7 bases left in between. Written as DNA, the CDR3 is TGCAGCGTTGGGGAGGCTGAGCAGTTCTTC. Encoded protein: CSVGEAEQFF.

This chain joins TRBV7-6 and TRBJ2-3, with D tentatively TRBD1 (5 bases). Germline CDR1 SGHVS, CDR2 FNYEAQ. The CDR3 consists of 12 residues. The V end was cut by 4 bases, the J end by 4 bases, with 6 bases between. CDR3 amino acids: CASSSRADTQYF. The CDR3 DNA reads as TGTGCCAGCAGCTCCAGGGCAGATACGCAGTATTTT.

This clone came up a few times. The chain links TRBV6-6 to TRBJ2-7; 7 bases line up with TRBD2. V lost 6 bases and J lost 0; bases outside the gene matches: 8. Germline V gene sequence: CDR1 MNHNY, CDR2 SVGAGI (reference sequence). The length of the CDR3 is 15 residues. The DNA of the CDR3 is TGTGCCAGCAGCTCAAGCGGGACGTACTCCTACGAGCAGTACTTC. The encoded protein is CASSSSGTYSYEQYF.

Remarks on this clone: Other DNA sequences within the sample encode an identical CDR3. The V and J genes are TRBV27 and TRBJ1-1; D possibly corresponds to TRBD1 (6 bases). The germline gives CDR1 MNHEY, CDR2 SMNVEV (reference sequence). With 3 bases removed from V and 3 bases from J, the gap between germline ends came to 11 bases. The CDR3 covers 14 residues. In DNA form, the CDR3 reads TGTGCCAGCAGTTTTCTGGGGGCGGACACTGAAGCTTTCTTT. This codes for CASSFLGADTEAFF.